This TCR beta chain was found in a study of CD8 T cells in ankylosing spondylitis. Overall study results and limits: Reported data indicate significant enrichment of disease-linked clones within matched ankylosing spondylitis synovial fluid. Among TCR beta sequences, a motif of eight highly homologous variants appeared characteristic of ankylosing spondylitis blood. A CD8+ phenotype characterized the disease-linked clones, which were relatively rare in peripheral blood. Some of the motif variants had earlier been found in reactive arthritis patients' fluid and blood.

Trimming removed 6 bases from V and 10 bases from J, with 10 bases in between. Germline CDR1 and CDR2: SGHTA and FQGNSA. This CDR3 is 12 amino acids long. This clonotype was counted between two and nine times. Its cognate antigen is unknown. Quantitative molecular-barcoded 5'-RACE generated the TCR beta libraries. TCRdb redid the calling of the 5' RACE reads with MiXCR, one entry per CDR3 protein. The data hold around 770,000 distinct CDR3 sequences, with around 20% observed a single time. Sample: blood, either unsorted or a sorted T cell fraction (not recorded which). This receptor was taken from a male donor with ankylosing spondylitis. The chain links TRBV7-2 to TRBJ1-6; TRBD1 might be the D (5 bases). CDR3 region: CASRDWGSPLHF. CDR3 in DNA: TGTGCCAGCAGGGATTGGGGGTCACCCCTCCACTTT. Full variable domain (remainder filled in from reference TRBV7-2 and TRBJ1-6): GAGVSQSPSNKVTEKGKDVELRCDPISGHTALYWYRQSLGQGLEFLIYFQGNSAPDKSGLPSDRFSAERTGGSVSTLTIQRTQQEDSAVYLCASRDWGSPLHFGNGTRLTVT.